The following is a T cell receptor (beta chain) sequence with its context. With 1 base clipped from V and 3 bases from J, the junction kept 3 bases outside the gene matches. Germline V CDR1 and CDR2: SGHVS, FQNEAQ. The CDR3 runs to 16 residues. The sample belongs to a study of blood T cell repertoires in COVID-19. Repertoires were generated with immunoSEQ multiplex PCR, while TCRdb's copy carries only in-frame clones and drops some. There are about 400,000 clones in the sample; around 87% occur only once, and about 10% lies in the top ten. This clonotype was obtained from a woman aged 50 to 60 who had recovered from COVID-19. The sequenced sample was PBMCs or T cells enriched from blood (not recorded which). The gene calls are TRBV7-8 and TRBJ1-6, with 7 bases aligning to TRBD1. CDR3 sequence: CASSLGQGFYNSPLHF. CDR3 bases: TGTGCCAGCAGCTTAGGACAGGGATTCTATAATTCACCCCTCCACTTT.